This entry describes one TCR beta chain. Its antigen is as yet unknown. TCRdb reprocessed the RT-PCR reads via MiXCR and lists one record per CDR3 protein. The sample holds roughly 570,000 distinct CDR3 sequences, over 10% seen once. The data were taken from a study of response to subunit inactivated influenza vaccine. The CDR3 totals 15 residues. CDR1 is LNHNV, CDR2 YYDKDF, per germline (reference sequence). The V gene end was trimmed by 1 base and the J gene end by 5 bases; junction bases not matched to a gene: 4. Findings and caveats of the study: Authors suggested that a seasonal influenza vaccination recruits few new T cells each time.

The V gene is TRBV15, the J gene TRBJ2-1; 8 nucleotides align to TRBD1. The sequence came from a man between 45 and 60 years old who received an inactivated influenza vaccine. The specimen comprised PBMCs from blood, sampled roughly 48 days after vaccination. Written as DNA, the CDR3 is TGTGCCACCAGCAGAGGGACAGGGTTGAACAATGAGCAGTTCTTC. As protein: CATSRGTGLNNEQFF.